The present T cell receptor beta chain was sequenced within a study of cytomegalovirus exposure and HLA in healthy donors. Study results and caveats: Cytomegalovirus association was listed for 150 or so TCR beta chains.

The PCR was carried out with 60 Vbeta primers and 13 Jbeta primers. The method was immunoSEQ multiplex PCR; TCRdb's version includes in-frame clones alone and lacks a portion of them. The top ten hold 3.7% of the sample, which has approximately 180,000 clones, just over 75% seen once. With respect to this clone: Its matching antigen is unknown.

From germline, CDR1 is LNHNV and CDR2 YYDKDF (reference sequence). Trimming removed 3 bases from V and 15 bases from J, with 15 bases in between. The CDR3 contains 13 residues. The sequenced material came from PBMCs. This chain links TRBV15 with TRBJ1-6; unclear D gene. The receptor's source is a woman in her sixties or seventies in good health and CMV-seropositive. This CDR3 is CATSSDRVGDLHF. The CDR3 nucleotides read TGTGCCACCAGCAGCGACCGCGTAGGAGACCTCCACTTT.